This T cell receptor (beta chain) was sequenced during a study of regulatory T cells in long-lasting Graves disease. General observations from the study: TRBV28, TRBJ1-2 and TRBJ2-5 emerged as the favored segments in persistent disease.

The germline gives CDR1 SGHRS, CDR2 YFSETQ. CDR3 length: 14 amino acids. Trimming removed 0 bases at V and 8 bases at J, with 14 bases between. This clonotype was detected a few times. Its antigen is still unknown. Researchers made TCR beta libraries by using iRepertoire HTBI primers and running Arm-PCR on CDR3 regions. As processed by the authors: Gene usage covered 62 TRBV and roughly 14 TRBJ segments. Via MiXCR, TCRdb re-called the multiplex PCR reads, giving one row per CDR3 protein. The V and J calls and clone size come from TCRdb's table, not from the authors' own analysis. The sample carries about 430,000 distinct CDR3 sequences, around 20% recorded once. Documented time point: persistent/refractory GD, antithyroid drugs over 5 years with positive TRAb. The TCR library was prepared using RNA isolated from PBMCs.

The clonotype was recovered from a female donor with Graves disease. This chain connects TRBV5-1 to TRBJ1-2, with a weak D call TRBD1 (5 bases). Sample: peripheral blood mononuclear cells (PBMCs), taken when the disease was refractory, from a patient treated with antithyroid drugs. CDR3 DNA: TGCGCCAGCAGCTTGGATGGTGACAGATGGGGCTACACCTTC. It encodes CASSLDGDRWGYTF.